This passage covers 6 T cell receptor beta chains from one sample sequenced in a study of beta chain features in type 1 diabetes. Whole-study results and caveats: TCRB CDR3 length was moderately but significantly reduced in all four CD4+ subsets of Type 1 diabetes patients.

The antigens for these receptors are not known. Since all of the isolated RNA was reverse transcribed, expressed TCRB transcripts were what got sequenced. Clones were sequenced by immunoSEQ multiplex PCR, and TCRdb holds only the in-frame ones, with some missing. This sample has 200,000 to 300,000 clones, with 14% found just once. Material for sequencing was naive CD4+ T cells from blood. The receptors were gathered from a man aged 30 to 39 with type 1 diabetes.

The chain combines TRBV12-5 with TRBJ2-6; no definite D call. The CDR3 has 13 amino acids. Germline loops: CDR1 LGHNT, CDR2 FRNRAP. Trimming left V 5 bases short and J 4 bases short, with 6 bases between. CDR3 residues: CASGPPGANVLTF. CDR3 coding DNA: TGTGCTAGTGGTCCCCCAGGGGCCAACGTCCTGACTTTC. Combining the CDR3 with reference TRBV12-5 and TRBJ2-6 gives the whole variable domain DARVTQTPRHKVTEMGQEVTMRCQPILGHNTVFWYRQTMMQGLELLAYFRNRAPLDDSGMPKDRFSAEMPDATLATLKIQPSEPRDSAVYFCASGPPGANVLTFGAGSRLTVL.

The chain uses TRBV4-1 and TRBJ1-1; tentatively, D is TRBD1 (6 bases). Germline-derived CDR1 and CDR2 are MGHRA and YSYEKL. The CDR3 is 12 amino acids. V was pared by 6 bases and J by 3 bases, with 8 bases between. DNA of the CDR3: TGCGCCAGCAGACAGGGAGACACTGAAGCTTTCTTT. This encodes CASRQGDTEAFF.

CDR3 sequence (DNA): TGTGCCAGCAGATATGGGAGTTCGAACACCGGGGAGCTGTTTTTT. Its protein product is CASRYGSSNTGELFF. This chain connects TRBV7-9 to TRBJ2-2; D perhaps matches TRBD2 (5 bases). The CDR3 runs to 15 residues. The germline V and J ends were trimmed by 6 bases and 0 bases, with 11 bases remaining between them. CDR1 is SEHNR and CDR2 is FQNEAQ in the germline V gene (reference sequence).

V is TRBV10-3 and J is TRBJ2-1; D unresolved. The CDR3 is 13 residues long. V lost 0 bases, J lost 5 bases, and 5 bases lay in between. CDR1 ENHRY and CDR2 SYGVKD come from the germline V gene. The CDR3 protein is CAISESTNNEQFF. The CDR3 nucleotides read TGTGCCATCAGTGAGTCAACTAACAATGAGCAGTTCTTC.

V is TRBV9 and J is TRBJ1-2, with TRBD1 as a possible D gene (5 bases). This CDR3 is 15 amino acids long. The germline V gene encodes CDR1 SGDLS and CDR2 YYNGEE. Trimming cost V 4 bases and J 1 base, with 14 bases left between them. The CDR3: CASSPDSPRNYGYTF. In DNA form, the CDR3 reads TGTGCCAGCAGCCCCGACAGCCCACGTAACTATGGCTACACCTTC.

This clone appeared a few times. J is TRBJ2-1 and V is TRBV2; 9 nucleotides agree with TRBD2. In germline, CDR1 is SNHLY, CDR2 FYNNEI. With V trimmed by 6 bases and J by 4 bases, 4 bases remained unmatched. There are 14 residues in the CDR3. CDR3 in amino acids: CASSLAGEYNEQFF. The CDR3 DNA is TGTGCCAGCAGCTTAGCGGGAGAGTACAATGAGCAGTTCTTC.